This T cell receptor beta chain was retrieved from a study of T cell responses to AZD1222 COVID-19 vaccine. CDR1 is LNHDA and CDR2 is SQIVND in the germline V gene (reference sequence). The CDR3 consists of 13 residues. Trimming removed 3 bases from V and 4 bases from J, with 7 bases in between. Generated by immunoSEQ multiplex PCR, the TCRdb table keeps only in-frame clones and is missing some. The sample includes 120,000 to 150,000 clones, roughly 88% of them seen just once. This sample comprised peripheral blood, obtained on day 0 of AZD1222 vaccination. The chain carries TRBV19 and TRBJ1-5; D call uncertain. The sequence derives from an adult in good health. The CDR3 here is CASSIARNQPQHF. The CDR3, as DNA: TGTGCCAGTAGTATCGCCCGGAATCAGCCCCAGCATTTT.